This TCR beta chain was retrieved from a study of blood T cell repertoires in COVID-19. Background on the study: The cDNA or gDNA used as material had been derived from T cells, B-cell-depleted T cells, or PBMCs.

Trimming took 1 base from V and 3 from J, leaving 7 bases between them. From germline, CDR1 is KGHSH and CDR2 LQKENI. The CDR3 loop spans 13 amino acids. This clone was picked up one time. As processed by the authors: How many nucleated cells were present was estimated from reference gene primer amplification. Here immunoSEQ multiplex PCR was the method, and the copy in TCRdb shows in-frame clones only, minus some. Clone size and V and J calls were adopted from that table, with D and trimming inferred from the DNA. The sample contains hundreds of thousands of clones, roughly 88% of which appear only once.

The chain recombines TRBV18 with TRBJ2-7; unclear D gene. Sample: peripheral blood. The TCR originated in a woman under 40 who had recovered from COVID-19. CDR3: CASSPLGFYEQYF. The DNA of the CDR3 is TGTGCCAGCTCACCACTCGGGTTCTACGAGCAGTACTTC.